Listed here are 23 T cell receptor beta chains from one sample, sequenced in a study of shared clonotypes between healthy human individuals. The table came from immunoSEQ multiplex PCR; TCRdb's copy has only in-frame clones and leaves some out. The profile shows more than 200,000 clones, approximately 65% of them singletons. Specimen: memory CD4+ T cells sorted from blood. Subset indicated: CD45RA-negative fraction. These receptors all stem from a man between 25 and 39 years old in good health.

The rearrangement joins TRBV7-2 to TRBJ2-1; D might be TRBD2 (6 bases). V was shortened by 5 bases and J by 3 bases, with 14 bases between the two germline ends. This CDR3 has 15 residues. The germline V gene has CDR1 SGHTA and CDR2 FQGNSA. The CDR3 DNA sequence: TGTGCCAGCAGCCCTCTTGCGGGGAACTACAATGAGCAGTTCTTC. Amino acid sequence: CASSPLAGNYNEQFF.

CDR3 sequence reads: CASSLGPGGTDTQYF. The CDR3 nucleotides read TGCGCCAGCAGCTTGGGACCAGGGGGCACAGATACGCAGTATTTT. The V call is TRBV5-1, the J call TRBJ2-3, with TRBD1 as a possible D gene (6 bases). Germline V gene sequence: CDR1 SGHRS, CDR2 YFSETQ. The CDR3 totals 15 residues. The ends were cut back, 0 bases at V and 1 base at J, with 9 bases in the middle.

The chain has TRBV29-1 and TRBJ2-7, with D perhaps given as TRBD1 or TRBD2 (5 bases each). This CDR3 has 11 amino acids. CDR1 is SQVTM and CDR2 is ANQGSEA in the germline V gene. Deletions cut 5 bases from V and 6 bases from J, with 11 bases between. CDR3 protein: CSVLEGTEQYF. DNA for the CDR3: TGCAGCGTTCTAGAGGGGACCGAGCAGTACTTC.

This CDR3 is CASSPSGSTYEQYF. DNA for the CDR3: TGTGCCAGCAGCCCCAGCGGGAGCACCTACGAGCAGTACTTC. The rearrangement joins TRBV6-6 to TRBJ2-7; 8 bases are shared with TRBD2. Losses at the gene ends were 6 bases for V and 2 bases for J; bases not matched to a gene: 6. CDR1 is MNHNY, CDR2 SVGAGI, per germline (reference sequence). The CDR3 is 14 amino acids.

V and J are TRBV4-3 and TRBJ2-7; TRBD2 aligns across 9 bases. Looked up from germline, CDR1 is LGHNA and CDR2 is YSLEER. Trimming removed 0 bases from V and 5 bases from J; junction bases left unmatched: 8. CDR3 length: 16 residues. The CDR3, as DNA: TGCGCCAGCAGCCAAGATTACCAGCGGGGGGTCCACGAGCAGTACTTC. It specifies CASSQDYQRGVHEQYF.

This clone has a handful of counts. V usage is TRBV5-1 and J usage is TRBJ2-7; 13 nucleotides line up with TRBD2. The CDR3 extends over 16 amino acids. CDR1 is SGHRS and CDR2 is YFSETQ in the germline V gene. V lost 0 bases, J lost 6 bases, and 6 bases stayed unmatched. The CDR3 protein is CASSLDSGLAGSEQYF. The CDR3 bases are TGCGCCAGCAGCTTGGACTCGGGACTAGCGGGATCCGAGCAGTACTTC.

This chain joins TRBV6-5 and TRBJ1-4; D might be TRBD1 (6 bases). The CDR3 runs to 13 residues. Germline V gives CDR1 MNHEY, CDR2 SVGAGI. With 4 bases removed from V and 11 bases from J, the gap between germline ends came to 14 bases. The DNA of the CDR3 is TGTGCCAGCAGTTCTATAAGGGGGTACAAACTGTTTTTT. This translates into CASSSIRGYKLFF.

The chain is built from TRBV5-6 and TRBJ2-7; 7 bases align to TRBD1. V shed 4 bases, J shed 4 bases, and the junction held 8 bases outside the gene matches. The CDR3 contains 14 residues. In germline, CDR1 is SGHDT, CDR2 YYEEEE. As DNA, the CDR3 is TGTGCCAGCAGCGAACCGGGACAGCTGTACGAGCAGTACTTC. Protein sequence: CASSEPGQLYEQYF.

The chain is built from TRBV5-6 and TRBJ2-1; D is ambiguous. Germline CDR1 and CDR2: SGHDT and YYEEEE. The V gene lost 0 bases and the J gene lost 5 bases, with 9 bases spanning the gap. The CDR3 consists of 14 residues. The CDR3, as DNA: TGTGCCAGCAGCTTGGGGTCGTCGCACAATGAGCAGTTCTTC. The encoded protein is CASSLGSSHNEQFF.

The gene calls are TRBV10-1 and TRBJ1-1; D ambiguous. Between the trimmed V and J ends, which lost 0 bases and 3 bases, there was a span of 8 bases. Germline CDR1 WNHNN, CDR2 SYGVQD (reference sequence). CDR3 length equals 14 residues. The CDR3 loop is CASSESPEYTEAFF. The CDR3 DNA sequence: TGCGCCAGCAGTGAGTCCCCAGAATACACTGAAGCTTTCTTT.

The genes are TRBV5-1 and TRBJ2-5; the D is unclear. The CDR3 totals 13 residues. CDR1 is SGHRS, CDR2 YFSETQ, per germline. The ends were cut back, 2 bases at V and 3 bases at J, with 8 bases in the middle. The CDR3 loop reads CASSFSSKETQYF. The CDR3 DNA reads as TGCGCCAGCAGCTTCAGCAGTAAAGAGACCCAGTACTTC.

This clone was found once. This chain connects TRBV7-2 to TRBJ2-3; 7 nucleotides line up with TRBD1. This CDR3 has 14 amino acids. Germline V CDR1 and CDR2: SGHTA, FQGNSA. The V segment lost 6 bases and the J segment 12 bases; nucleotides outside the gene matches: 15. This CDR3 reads CASSSTGQATPQYF. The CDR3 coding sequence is TGTGCCAGCAGTTCGACCGGACAGGCCACACCCCAGTATTTT.

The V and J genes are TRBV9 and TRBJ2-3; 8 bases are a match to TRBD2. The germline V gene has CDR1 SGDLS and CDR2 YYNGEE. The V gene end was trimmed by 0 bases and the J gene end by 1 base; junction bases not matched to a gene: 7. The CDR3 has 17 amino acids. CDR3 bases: TGTGCCAGCAGCGTAGATTCGGCGGGAGGAGGCACAGATACGCAGTATTTT. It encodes CASSVDSAGGGTDTQYF.

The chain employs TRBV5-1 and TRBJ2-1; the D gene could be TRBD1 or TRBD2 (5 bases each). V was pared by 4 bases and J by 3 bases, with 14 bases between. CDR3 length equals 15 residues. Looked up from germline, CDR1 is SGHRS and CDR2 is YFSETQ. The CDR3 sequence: CASSLRDGGYNEQFF. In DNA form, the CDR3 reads TGCGCCAGCAGCCTACGGGACGGAGGCTACAATGAGCAGTTCTTC.

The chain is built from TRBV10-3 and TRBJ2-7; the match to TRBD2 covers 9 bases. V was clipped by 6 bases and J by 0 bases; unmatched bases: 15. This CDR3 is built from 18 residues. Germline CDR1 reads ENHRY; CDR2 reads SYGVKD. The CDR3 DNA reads TGTGCCATCAGAATCAGCGGGAGGTCAGCAGAGGGCTCCTACGAGCAGTACTTC. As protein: CAIRISGRSAEGSYEQYF.

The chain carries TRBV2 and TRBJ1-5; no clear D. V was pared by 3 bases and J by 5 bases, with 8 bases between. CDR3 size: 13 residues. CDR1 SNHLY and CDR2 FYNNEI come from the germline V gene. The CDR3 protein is CASSDSSYQPQHF. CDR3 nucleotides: TGTGCCAGCAGTGATTCCAGTTATCAGCCCCAGCATTTT.

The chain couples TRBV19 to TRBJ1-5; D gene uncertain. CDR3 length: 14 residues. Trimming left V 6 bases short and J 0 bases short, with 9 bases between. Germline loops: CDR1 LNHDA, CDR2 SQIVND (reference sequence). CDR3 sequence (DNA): TGTGCCAGTAGGAAGGCGAATAGCAATCAGCCCCAGCATTTT. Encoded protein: CASRKANSNQPQHF.

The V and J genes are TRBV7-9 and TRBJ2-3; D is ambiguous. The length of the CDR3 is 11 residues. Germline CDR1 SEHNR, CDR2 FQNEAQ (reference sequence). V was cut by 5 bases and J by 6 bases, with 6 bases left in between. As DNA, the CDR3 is TGTGCCAGCAGCATGGGGGATACGCAGTATTTT. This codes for CASSMGDTQYF.

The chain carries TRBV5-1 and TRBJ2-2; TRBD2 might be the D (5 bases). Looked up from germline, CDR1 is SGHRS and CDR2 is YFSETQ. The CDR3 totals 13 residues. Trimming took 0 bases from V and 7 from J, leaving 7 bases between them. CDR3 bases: TGCGCCAGCAGCTTGGTTCGGGGCGGGGAGCTGTTTTTT. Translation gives CASSLVRGGELFF.

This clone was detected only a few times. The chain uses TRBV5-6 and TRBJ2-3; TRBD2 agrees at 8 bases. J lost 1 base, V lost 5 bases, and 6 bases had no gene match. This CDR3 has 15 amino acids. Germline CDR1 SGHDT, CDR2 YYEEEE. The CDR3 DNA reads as TGTGCCAGCAGAAAGGGACTAGTAGGCACAGATACGCAGTATTTT. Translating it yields CASRKGLVGTDTQYF. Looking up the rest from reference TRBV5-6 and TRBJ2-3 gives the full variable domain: DAGVTQSPTHLIKTRGQQVTLRCSPKSGHDTVSWYQQALGQGPQFIFQYYEEEERQRGNFPDRFSGHQFPNYSSELNVNALLLGDSALYLCASRKGLVGTDTQYFGPGTRLTVL.

CDR3 bases: TGTGCCAGCAAAGTCGACGGCTACGAGCAGTACTTC. This gives the protein CASKVDGYEQYF. This chain uses TRBV7-9 with TRBJ2-7; D uncertain. CDR1 is SEHNR and CDR2 is FQNEAQ in the germline V gene (reference sequence). The CDR3 consists of 12 residues. The V and J ends lost 7 bases and 3 bases respectively, with 10 bases between them.

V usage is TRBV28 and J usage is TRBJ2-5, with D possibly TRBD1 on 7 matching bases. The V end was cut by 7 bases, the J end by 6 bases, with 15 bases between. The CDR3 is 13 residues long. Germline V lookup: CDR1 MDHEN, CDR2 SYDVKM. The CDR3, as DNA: TGTGCCAGCACCCCAGGGGGGTCGAAGACCCAGTACTTC. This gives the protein CASTPGGSKTQYF.

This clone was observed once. The CDR3 spells CASSQDGNNEKLFF. The CDR3, as DNA: TGTGCCAGCAGCCAGGACGGAAATAATGAAAAACTGTTTTTT. The chain employs TRBV16 and TRBJ1-4; the D is unclear. The CDR3 is 14 amino acids. Trimming removed 3 bases from V and 4 bases from J, with 9 bases in between. The V gene's germline CDR1 is KGHSY and CDR2 FQNENV.